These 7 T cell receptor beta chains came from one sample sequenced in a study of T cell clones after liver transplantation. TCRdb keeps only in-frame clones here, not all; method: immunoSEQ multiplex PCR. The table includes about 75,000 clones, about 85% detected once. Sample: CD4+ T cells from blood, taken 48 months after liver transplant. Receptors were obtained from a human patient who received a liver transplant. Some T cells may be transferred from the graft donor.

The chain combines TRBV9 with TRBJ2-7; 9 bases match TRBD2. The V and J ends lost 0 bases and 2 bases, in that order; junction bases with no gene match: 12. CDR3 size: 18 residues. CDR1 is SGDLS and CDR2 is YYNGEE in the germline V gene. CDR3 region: CASSVAASGDSLTYEQYF. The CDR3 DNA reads TGTGCCAGCAGCGTAGCGGCTAGCGGGGATTCCCTGACCTACGAGCAGTACTTC.

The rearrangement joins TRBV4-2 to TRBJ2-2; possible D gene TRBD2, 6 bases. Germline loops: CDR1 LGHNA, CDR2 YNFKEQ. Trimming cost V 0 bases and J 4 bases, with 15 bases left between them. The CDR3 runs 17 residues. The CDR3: CASSQEGRLPITGELFF. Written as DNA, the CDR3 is TGTGCCAGCAGCCAAGAAGGGAGGTTGCCGATCACCGGGGAGCTGTTTTTT.

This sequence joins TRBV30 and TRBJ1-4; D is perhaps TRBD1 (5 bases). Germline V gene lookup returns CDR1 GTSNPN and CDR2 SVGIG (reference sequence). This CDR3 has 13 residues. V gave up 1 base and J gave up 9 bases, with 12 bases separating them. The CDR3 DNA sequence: TGTGCCTGGAGTGCCAACCCGGGACAAAAACTGTTTTTT. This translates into CAWSANPGQKLFF. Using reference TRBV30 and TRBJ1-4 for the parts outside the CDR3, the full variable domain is SQTIHQWPATLVQPVGSPLSLECTVEGTSNPNLYWYRQAAGRGLQLLFYSVGIGQISSEVPQNLSASRPQDRQFILSSKKLLLSDSGFYLCAWSANPGQKLFFGSGTQLSVL.

The DNA for the CDR3 is TGTGCCAGCAGTTTATCGGGCTTTAGTAGCGGGAGGGCCGTCTATGAGCAGTTCTTC. Its translation: CASSLSGFSSGRAVYEQFF. The V gene is TRBV28, the J gene TRBJ2-1, with 11 bases identical to TRBD2. This CDR3 comprises 19 residues. From germline, CDR1 is MDHEN and CDR2 SYDVKM. Trimming cost V 1 base and J 8 bases; bases outside gene matches: 16.

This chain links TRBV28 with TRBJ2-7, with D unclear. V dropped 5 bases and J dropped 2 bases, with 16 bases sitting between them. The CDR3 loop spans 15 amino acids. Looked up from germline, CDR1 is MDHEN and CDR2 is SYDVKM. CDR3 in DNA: TGTGCCAGCAGTCATGGGTCCGTCTCGACCTACGAGCAGTACTTC. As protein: CASSHGSVSTYEQYF.

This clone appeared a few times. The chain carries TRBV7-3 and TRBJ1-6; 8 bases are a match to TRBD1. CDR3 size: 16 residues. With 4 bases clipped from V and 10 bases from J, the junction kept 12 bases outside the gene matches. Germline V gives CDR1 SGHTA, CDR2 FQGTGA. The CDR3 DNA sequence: TGTGCCAGCAGCTCGCGGCCACAGGGGGATGGATCACCCCTCCACTTT. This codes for CASSSRPQGDGSPLHF.

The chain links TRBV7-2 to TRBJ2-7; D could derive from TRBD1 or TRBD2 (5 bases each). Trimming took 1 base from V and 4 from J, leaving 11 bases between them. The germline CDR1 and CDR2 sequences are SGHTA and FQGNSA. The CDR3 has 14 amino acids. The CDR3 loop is CASSLGGSQYEQYF. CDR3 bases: TGTGCCAGCAGCTTAGGGGGGAGTCAGTACGAGCAGTACTTC. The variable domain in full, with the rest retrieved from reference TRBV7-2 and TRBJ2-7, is GAGVSQSPSNKVTEKGKDVELRCDPISGHTALYWYRQSLGQGLEFLIYFQGNSAPDKSGLPSDRFSAERTGGSVSTLTIQRTQQEDSAVYLCASSLGGSQYEQYFGPGTRLTVT.